This T cell receptor (beta chain) was sequenced for a study of CD8 T cells in Susac syndrome. The sample holds a few counts of this clonotype. It was with random hexamers that about 0.45 to 1 ug RNA was reverse transcribed. Multiplex immunoSEQ PCR targeted 54 Vbeta and 13 Jbeta TCR beta segments. TCRdb used MiXCR to reprocess the immunoSEQ multiplex PCR reads, holding one entry per CDR3 protein. The table includes about 150,000 distinct CDR3 sequences, about 95% detected once. Peripheral blood CD8+ and CD4+ T cells were profiled by TCR beta sequencing. What was sequenced was CD4+ T cells from PBMCs. This clonotype originated in a human donor with multiple sclerosis.

CDR3 in amino acids: CASSRDRSSYEQYF. In DNA, the CDR3 is TGTGCCAGCAGTCGGGACCGAAGCTCCTACGAGCAGTACTTC. The chain joins TRBV6-5 to TRBJ2-7; either TRBD1 or TRBD2 may fit D (5 bases each). The CDR3 has 14 amino acids. Germline CDR1 and CDR2: MNHEY and SVGAGI. Trimming removed 5 bases at V and 0 bases at J, with 11 bases between.